The clone carrying this T cell receptor beta chain appeared a few times. Its antigen is as yet unknown. The source of the sample is a study of T cell responses to AZD1222 COVID-19 vaccine. Findings and limits, study-wide: Researchers report vaccine-associated CD4 TCRs spanning spike, with dominance at 160-218 and 743-854. In a largely white British group with more females than males, clonal diversity was possibly underestimated.

Some clones are missing from TCRdb's copy, which holds only in-frame ones; the method was immunoSEQ multiplex PCR. Among 130,000 to 150,000 clones listed, about 92% were seen once. Trimming took off 1 base at V and 6 bases at J, with 27 bases between the two ends. This CDR3 has 19 amino acids. Germline V gene lookup returns CDR1 LGHNA and CDR2 YNFKEQ. This material consisted of peripheral blood, taken on day 0 of AZD1222 vaccination. This TCR was recovered from an adult in good health. The chain is built from TRBV4-2 and TRBJ1-2; tentatively, D is TRBD1 (6 bases). Written as DNA, the CDR3 is TGTGCCAGCAGCCAAGTTAAAGGCGGAACAGGGATTGATGGGGATGGCTACACCTTC. It translates to CASSQVKGGTGIDGDGYTF.